Following are 31 T cell receptor beta chains from one sample sequenced in a study of Ad26.COV2.S vaccination and SARS-CoV-2 variants. Produced via immunoSEQ multiplex PCR; TCRdb's table is partial and in-frame only. The table includes around 450,000 clones, roughly 87% detected once. Stated treatment: 15 to 20 received Ad26.COV2.S at low or high dose, single or two shots; a few received placebo; per-sample allocation not given. Sampling was performed 63 days after the first vaccine or placebo injection. The sequences come from peripheral blood, collected in a trial of Ad26.COV2.S vaccine versus placebo. The source is a person between 18 and 65 years old who received the Ad26.COV2.S COVID-19 vaccine or a placebo.

The CDR3 nucleotides are TGTGCCAGCGCCGCGGCTAGCGGGGTACAAGAGACCCAGTACTTC. This encodes CASAAASGVQETQYF. The gene calls are TRBV6-5 and TRBJ2-5; 9 nucleotides align to TRBD2. Trimming at V came to 8 bases and at J to 2 bases, leaving 9 bases not matched to a gene. The length of the CDR3 is 15 residues. CDR1 is MNHEY and CDR2 is SVGAGI in the germline V gene.

This sequence joins TRBV5-5 and TRBJ1-3; 9 bases match TRBD1. CDR1 is SGHKS and CDR2 is YYEKEE in the germline V gene (reference sequence). The CDR3 has 18 residues. The trim removed 4 bases at V and 4 bases at J, leaving 15 bases unmatched. CDR3 protein: CASSMQGQGVGSGNTIYF. The CDR3, as DNA: TGTGCCAGCAGCATGCAGGGACAGGGTGTAGGGTCGGGAAACACCATATATTTT.

The chain joins TRBV10-3 to TRBJ2-1; TRBD2 matches 11 bases. CDR3 length: 17 amino acids. Losses at the gene ends were 4 bases for V and 1 base for J; bases not matched to a gene: 6. The V gene's germline CDR1 is ENHRY and CDR2 SYGVKD. CDR3 loop: CAISGGLAALSYNEQFF. CDR3 in DNA: TGTGCCATCAGTGGGGGACTAGCGGCACTATCCTACAATGAGCAGTTCTTC.

The rearrangement uses TRBV7-2 and TRBJ1-6; no reliable D call. V was pared by 5 bases and J by 0 bases, with 14 bases between. CDR1 and CDR2 from the germline V gene are SGHTA and FQGNSA. The CDR3 covers 17 residues. The DNA for the CDR3 is TGTGCCAGCAGCCCTAGCCAGGCGAGCTCCTATAATTCACCCCTCCACTTT. This gives the protein CASSPSQASSYNSPLHF.

The table lists this clone with a few counts. The genes are TRBV7-2 and TRBJ2-3; the D gene is possibly TRBD1 (6 bases). CDR1 and CDR2 from the germline V gene are SGHTA and FQGNSA. V was pared by 2 bases and J by 3 bases, with 24 bases between. The CDR3 contains 19 residues. The CDR3 region is CASSLRGTRGTLGTDTQYF. The DNA of the CDR3 is TGTGCCAGCAGCTTACGAGGAACCAGGGGCACACTAGGGACAGATACGCAGTATTTT. The full variable domain, its missing parts supplied by reference TRBV7-2 and TRBJ2-3, is GAGVSQSPSNKVTEKGKDVELRCDPISGHTALYWYRQSLGQGLEFLIYFQGNSAPDKSGLPSDRFSAERTGGSVSTLTIQRTQQEDSAVYLCASSLRGTRGTLGTDTQYFGPGTRLTVL.

The chain carries TRBV28 and TRBJ2-7; 9 bases map to TRBD1. Losses at the gene ends were 5 bases for V and 6 bases for J; bases not matched to a gene: 14. Germline CDR1 MDHEN, CDR2 SYDVKM. The length of the CDR3 is 16 residues. The chain's CDR3 is CASSPGQYRGPGEQYF. The CDR3 DNA reads TGTGCCAGCAGTCCCGGCCAATACAGGGGGCCTGGCGAGCAGTACTTC. Based on the CDR3 plus reference TRBV28 and TRBJ2-7, the full variable domain is DVKVTQSSRYLVKRTGEKVFLECVQDMDHENMFWYRQDPGLGLRLIYFSYDVKMKEKGDIPEGYSVSREKKERFSLILESASTNQTSMYLCASSPGQYRGPGEQYFGPGTRLTVT.

The chain links TRBV5-4 to TRBJ2-6; either TRBD1 or TRBD2 may supply D (5 bases each). V gave up 6 bases and J gave up 4 bases, with 23 bases separating them. The CDR3 runs to 18 residues. CDR1 SGHNT and CDR2 YYREEE come from the germline V gene (reference sequence). The CDR3 protein is CASKRGYSEAPGANVLTF. CDR3 coding DNA: TGTGCCAGCAAGAGGGGTTATTCTGAGGCTCCAGGGGCCAACGTCCTGACTTTC.

The sample holds a few counts of this clone. The chain combines TRBV24-1 with TRBJ2-1; no clear D. CDR3 length equals 12 residues. CDR1 and CDR2 from the germline V gene are KGHDR and SFDVKD. The ends were cut back, 3 bases at V and 4 bases at J, with 3 bases in the middle. CDR3 bases: TGTGCCACCAGTGATGGGTACAATGAGCAGTTCTTC. Encoded protein: CATSDGYNEQFF.

The CDR3 reads CASSQGTAGANVLTF. The CDR3 region has the DNA TGCGCCAGCAGCCAGGGGACGGCTGGGGCCAACGTCCTGACTTTC. The rearrangement links TRBV5-1 to TRBJ2-6; weak D call: TRBD1 (6 bases). V lost 4 bases to trimming and J lost 2 bases, with 10 bases between them. CDR1 is SGHRS, CDR2 YFSETQ, per germline. The CDR3 sequence is 15 residues long. Looking up the rest from reference TRBV5-1 and TRBJ2-6 gives the full variable domain: KAGVTQTPRYLIKTRGQQVTLSCSPISGHRSVSWYQQTPGQGLQFLFEYFSETQRNKGNFPGRFSGRQFSNSRSEMNVSTLELGDSALYLCASSQGTAGANVLTFGAGSRLTVL.

About this clone itself: One end of the junction does not line up with germline, which may come from a read error. The rearrangement joins TRBV18 to TRBJ2-1, with TRBD2 as a possible D gene (5 bases). The CDR3 has 15 residues. Germline CDR1 is KGHSH and CDR2 is LQKENI. The CDR3 sequence: CASSPLGDSYNEQFF. CDR3 coding DNA: TGTGCCAGCTCCCCACTAGGAGACTCCTACAATGAGCAGTTCTTC.

The V gene is TRBV24-1, the J gene TRBJ1-2, with D possibly TRBD1 on 5 matching bases. Germline assignment: CDR1 KGHDR and CDR2 SFDVKD. V was shortened by 3 bases and J by 3 bases, with 7 bases between the two germline ends. CDR3 length: 13 residues. This chain's CDR3 is CATSDGDHYGYTF. The CDR3 region has the DNA TGTGCCACCAGTGATGGGGACCACTATGGCTACACCTTC.

The chain uses TRBV6-1 and TRBJ2-5; a weak D match, TRBD2 (5 bases). Germline CDR1 is MNHNS and CDR2 is SASEGT. This CDR3 comprises 15 residues. V lost 1 base, J lost 5 bases, and 14 bases lay in between. The CDR3 DNA reads TGTGCCAGCAGTGAAGGGGTGGGCAGAGGGGAGACCCAGTACTTC. Translated, it gives CASSEGVGRGETQYF.

This chain links TRBV7-6 with TRBJ1-3; the D gene is possibly TRBD1 (5 bases). The CDR3 has 14 amino acids. The germline V gene encodes CDR1 SGHVS and CDR2 FNYEAQ. V lost 6 bases and J 0 bases, leaving 9 bases between the germline ends. This chain's CDR3 is CASRGLSSGNTIYF. In DNA, the CDR3 is TGTGCCAGCAGGGGGCTAAGCTCTGGAAACACCATATATTTT.

V gene TRBV29-1 combines with J gene TRBJ1-4; D not resolved. The CDR3 length is 14 residues. Germline loops: CDR1 SQVTM, CDR2 ANQGSEA. The ends were cut back, 4 bases at V and 4 bases at J, with 13 bases in the middle. The CDR3 nucleotides read TGCAGCGTTGTTGAGGGCGGGGTTAATGAAAAACTGTTTTTT. Residues: CSVVEGGVNEKLFF. The full variable domain, with the rest looked up from reference TRBV29-1 and TRBJ1-4, is SAVISQKPSRDICQRGTSLTIQCQVDSQVTMMFWYRQQPGQSLTLIATANQGSEATYESGFVIDKFPISRPNLTFSTLTVSNMSPEDSSIYLCSVVEGGVNEKLFFGSGTQLSVL.

The rearrangement links TRBV5-8 to TRBJ1-5, with unresolved D. The CDR3 extends over 15 amino acids. Germline CDR1 is SGHTS and CDR2 is YDEGEE. V shed 4 bases and J shed 9 bases, with 20 bases lying between them. Here the CDR3 DNA reads TGTGCCAGCAGCCCGGTTCCCCAGACGCTAGGGCCCCAGCATTTT. This translates into CASSPVPQTLGPQHF.

In its sample, this clone was seen many times. CDR3 in amino acids: CASSETSGRPSYEQYF. The DNA for the CDR3 is TGTGCCAGCAGTGAAACTAGCGGGAGGCCGTCCTACGAGCAGTACTTC. The rearrangement uses TRBV6-1 and TRBJ2-7; TRBD2 matches 12 bases. CDR1 MNHNS and CDR2 SASEGT come from the germline V gene. Unmatched junction bases numbered 3, after V lost 2 bases and J lost 1 base. The CDR3 consists of 16 residues.

This chain joins TRBV3-1 (or the pseudogene TRBV3-2) and TRBJ2-5; TRBD2 agrees at 12 bases. This CDR3 is 19 amino acids long. The ends lost 4 bases at V and 4 bases at J; junction bases unmatched: 16. CDR1 is LGHDT, CDR2 YNNKEL, per germline (reference sequence). The CDR3 sequence: CASSRQGASGRAFGETQYF. In DNA form, the CDR3 reads TGTGCCAGCAGCCGACAGGGGGCTAGCGGGAGGGCCTTCGGAGAGACCCAGTACTTC.

The chain employs TRBV3-1 (or the pseudogene TRBV3-2) and TRBJ2-5, with TRBD2 as a possible D gene (6 bases). The CDR3 is made up of 15 amino acids. Germline CDR1 and CDR2: LGHDT and YNNKEL (reference sequence). V lost 1 base to trimming and J lost 5 bases, with 14 bases between them. CDR3 region: CASSQVTWSGETQYF. CDR3 nucleotide sequence: TGTGCCAGCAGCCAAGTTACCTGGAGCGGGGAGACCCAGTACTTC.

V is TRBV11-2 and J is TRBJ2-4; no firm D call. CDR1 is SGHAT, CDR2 FQNNGV, per germline. Trimming pared 8 bases from V and 5 bases from J, leaving 13 bases between. The CDR3 totals 13 residues. CDR3 residues: CASRSVRQNIQYF. The CDR3 DNA reads TGTGCCAGCCGTTCGGTTCGGCAAAACATTCAGTACTTC.

The chain carries TRBV20-1 and TRBJ2-3, with 9 positions matching TRBD2. With 4 bases clipped from V and 14 bases from J, the junction kept 7 bases outside the gene matches. Germline lookup yields CDR1 DFQATT and CDR2 SNEGSKA (reference sequence). The CDR3 is 11 amino acids. CDR3: CSANERGAGYF. The CDR3 DNA reads TGCAGTGCTAACGAGCGGGGGGCGGGGTATTTT.

The chain is built from TRBV2 and TRBJ1-1; D is possibly TRBD1 (5 bases). V lost 6 bases and J lost 1, with 9 bases in between. Per germline, CDR1 SNHLY and CDR2 FYNNEI. This CDR3 spans 13 amino acids. CDR3 amino acids: CASRGGQNTEAFF. DNA of the CDR3: TGTGCCAGCAGGGGCGGACAGAACACTGAAGCTTTCTTT.

In DNA form, the CDR3 reads TGTGCCAGCAGCTTAGGGACAGGGCTAGGGGATTCACCCCTCCACTTT. Translating gives CASSLGTGLGDSPLHF. The chain has TRBV7-2 and TRBJ1-6; 8 nucleotides align to TRBD1. The length of the CDR3 is 16 residues. The germline V gene has CDR1 SGHTA and CDR2 FQGNSA. V lost 1 base and J lost 8; bases outside the gene matches: 7.

The rearrangement links TRBV3-1 (or the pseudogene TRBV3-2) to TRBJ2-1; 12 bases line up with TRBD2. The junction had 12 bases not matched to a gene; V was cut back by 5 bases and J by 7 bases. Germline CDR1 and CDR2: LGHDT and YNNKEL (reference sequence). The length of the CDR3 is 17 residues. The CDR3 sequence: CASSRRRLAGVGNEQFF. The CDR3 coding sequence is TGTGCCAGCAGCAGACGCAGACTAGCGGGAGTGGGAAATGAGCAGTTCTTC.

The genes are TRBV27 and TRBJ2-5; perhaps TRBD1 as D (5 bases). CDR1 MNHEY and CDR2 SMNVEV come from the germline V gene (reference sequence). Trimming cost V 9 bases and J 5 bases, with 13 bases left between them. There are 12 residues in the CDR3. This CDR3 reads CARRTRPETQYF. In DNA, the CDR3 is TGTGCCAGGAGGACACGTCCGGAGACCCAGTACTTC.

The J gene is TRBJ2-1, the V gene TRBV7-3; D is possibly TRBD1 (6 bases). The V and J ends lost 5 bases and 0 bases respectively, with 14 bases between them. CDR1 is SGHTA and CDR2 is FQGTGA in the germline V gene. CDR3 length: 16 residues. CDR3 DNA: TGTGCCAGCAGCCTATGGCAGGGGAGCTCCTACAATGAGCAGTTCTTC. Its translation: CASSLWQGSSYNEQFF.

The chain employs TRBV24-1 and TRBJ2-3, with D possibly matching TRBD2 (5 bases). V shed 4 bases and J shed 4 bases, with 14 bases lying between them. Germline CDR1 and CDR2: KGHDR and SFDVKD. CDR3 length: 15 amino acids. In DNA form, the CDR3 reads TGTGCCACCAGTGAGGTCGGCGGAGCGGCAGATACGCAGTATTTT. Translated, it gives CATSEVGGAADTQYF.

On this clone: This same CDR3 is encoded by further DNA sequences in the sample. V usage is TRBV7-9 and J usage is TRBJ2-3; TRBD2 aligns across 10 bases. V lost 4 bases, J lost 1 base, and 2 bases stayed unmatched. The CDR3 contains 15 residues. Germline CDR1 is SEHNR and CDR2 is FQNEAQ (reference sequence). The CDR3 reads CASSSLAGGTDTQYF. CDR3 DNA: TGTGCCAGCAGCTCTCTAGCGGGAGGCACAGATACGCAGTATTTT.

About this clone: The sample contains more than one DNA sequence encoding this CDR3. CDR3 coding DNA: TGTGCCACCAGCAGAGGTGGAAGCTCCTACGAGCAGTACTTC. Residues: CATSRGGSSYEQYF. J is TRBJ2-7 and V is TRBV15; no definite D call. This CDR3 region has 14 residues. The germline V gene encodes CDR1 LNHNV and CDR2 YYDKDF (reference sequence). V gave up 1 base and J gave up 0 bases, with 7 bases separating them.

V and J are TRBV19 and TRBJ1-2; no clear D gene. The V gene lost 3 bases and the J gene lost 5 bases, with 7 bases spanning the gap. Germline CDR1 reads LNHDA; CDR2 reads SQIVND (reference sequence). This CDR3 spans 12 amino acids. CDR3 amino acids: CASSMAAYGYTF. The CDR3 nucleotides read TGTGCCAGTAGTATGGCAGCATATGGCTACACCTTC. Complete variable domain (other parts from reference TRBV19 and TRBJ1-2): DGGITQSPKYLFRKEGQNVTLSCEQNLNHDAMYWYRQDPGQGLRLIYYSQIVNDFQKGDIAEGYSVSREKKESFPLTVTSAQKNPTAFYLCASSMAAYGYTFGSGTRLTVV.

The chain recombines TRBV5-5 with TRBJ2-7; D not resolved. V lost 4 bases, J lost 0 bases, and 8 bases lay in between. The CDR3 has 13 amino acids. The germline V gene encodes CDR1 SGHKS and CDR2 YYEKEE (reference sequence). CDR3 nucleotides: TGTGCCAGCAGCCCTGTGGGCTCCTACGAGCAGTACTTC. Encoded protein: CASSPVGSYEQYF.

The CDR3 protein is CASSLDGGAGSYEQYF. CDR3 nucleotide sequence: TGTGCCAGCAGCTTAGACGGGGGGGCGGGTTCTTACGAGCAGTACTTC. This chain links TRBV7-2 with TRBJ2-7; 8 nucleotides match TRBD2. CDR1 SGHTA and CDR2 FQGNSA come from the germline V gene. V was pared by 1 base and J by 4 bases, with 9 bases of the junction left unmatched. CDR3 size: 16 residues.